A selection of T cell receptor beta chains follows, all from one sample in a study of blood T cells in healthy people across ages. TCRdb re-called the 5' RACE reads with MiXCR, one entry per CDR3 protein. The sample records approximately 490,000 distinct CDR3 sequences, 24% being singletons. These data also featured in a second study, about T cells of mothers and their children.

Sequenced sample: blood. Receptors originate from a boy aged 5-17 years in good health. Both conserved end residues are part of each CDR3. A D gene is named only where the DNA matches it firmly. Expanded clones get a size class; other rows say once, few or many, or leave the size out.

size: -; D: -; V: TRBV20-1; J: TRBJ2-3; DNA: TGCAGTGCTATAGCGGTCGTAGGAGATACGCAGTATTTT; CDR3: CSAIAVVGDTQYF
size: -; D: -; V: TRBV10-3; J: TRBJ2-4; DNA: TGTGCCATCAGTGAGTCGGGGGCCCTCCTTCGAGCCAAAAACATTCAGTACTTC; CDR3: CAISESGALLRAKNIQYF
size: -; D: -; V: TRBV5-6; J: TRBJ2-5; DNA: TGTGCCAGCAGCTTGTCTTCTGAACAGGGCGGAGAGACCCAGTACTTC; CDR3: CASSLSSEQGGETQYF
size: -; D: -; V: TRBV6-5; J: TRBJ2-3; DNA: TGTGCCAGCAGTTACTCGGGGCCGGGGGTCGCAGATACGCAGTATTTT; CDR3: CASSYSGPGVADTQYF
size: few; D: -; V: TRBV21-1; J: TRBJ2-5; DNA: TGTGCCAGCAGCAGGAGAGGGCTAGCGGGGGACAAAGAGACCCAGTACTTC; CDR3: CASSRRGLAGDKETQYF
size: few; D: -; V: TRBV7-9; J: TRBJ2-1; DNA: TGTGCCAGCAGCTTAGGTGGCGGGGTAAATTACAATGAGCAGTTCTTC; CDR3: CASSLGGGVNYNEQFF
size: few; D: TRBD1; V: TRBV12-5; J: TRBJ1-2; DNA: TGTGCTAGTGGTTTGGTACATCAGGGGGAGGACTATGGCTACACCTTC; CDR3: CASGLVHQGEDYGYTF
size: -; D: -; V: TRBV28; J: TRBJ2-7; DNA: TGTGCCAGCAGAACACAGGGTTTCGAGCAGTACTTC; CDR3: CASRTQGFEQYF
size: -; D: -; V: TRBV14; J: TRBJ2-1; DNA: TGTGCCAGCAGCCAAATATCAGCGGAGCTCAATGAGCAGTTCTTC; CDR3: CASSQISAELNEQFF
size: few; D: -; V: TRBV9; J: TRBJ2-1; DNA: TGTGCCAGCAGCGTAGCCGGGATAAACAATGAGCAGTTCTTC; CDR3: CASSVAGINNEQFF
size: -; D: -; V: TRBV29-1; J: TRBJ2-2; DNA: TGCAGCGTCGACAGAGACGTTAACACCGGGGAGCTGTTTTTT; CDR3: CSVDRDVNTGELFF
size: -; D: -; V: TRBV5-1; J: TRBJ2-3; DNA: TGCGCCAGCAGCTCCTATCCAGGGGTCCTTGTAGATACGCAGTATTTT; CDR3: CASSSYPGVLVDTQYF
size: few; D: TRBD2; V: TRBV28; J: TRBJ2-1; DNA: TGTGCCAGCAGAGCGGGAGGAAATGAGCAGTTCTTC; CDR3: CASRAGGNEQFF
size: -; D: TRBD2; V: TRBV5-1; J: TRBJ2-1; DNA: TGCGCCAGCAGCTTGGGGGTTAGCGGGGTCAGCTCCTACAATGAGCAGTTCTTC; CDR3: CASSLGVSGVSSYNEQFF
size: -; D: TRBD1; V: TRBV28; J: TRBJ2-7; DNA: TGTGCCAGCTACTCCGGGACAGTCTACGAGCAGTACTTC; CDR3: CASYSGTVYEQYF
size: many; D: -; V: TRBV20-1; J: TRBJ1-5; DNA: TGCAGTGCTAGAGAGACGGTAGTCCAGCCCCAGCATTTT; CDR3: CSARETVVQPQHF
size: few; D: -; V: TRBV20-1; J: TRBJ1-6; DNA: TGCAGTGTCAGGGTTCATTCACCCCTCCACTTT; CDR3: CSVRVHSPLHF
size: -; D: -; V: TRBV4-2; J: TRBJ1-1; DNA: TGTGCCAGCAGCCAAGAAGGGACCGGCGACACTGAAGCTTTCTTT; CDR3: CASSQEGTGDTEAFF
size: few; D: TRBD2; V: TRBV5-6; J: TRBJ2-1; DNA: TGTGCCAGCAGCTCTAGCGGGTATTACAATGAGCAGTTCTTC; CDR3: CASSSSGYYNEQFF
size: few; D: -; V: TRBV27; J: TRBJ2-3; DNA: TGTGCCAGCAGTTTACTCTTTCTAGATACGCAGTATTTT; CDR3: CASSLLFLDTQYF
size: few; D: -; V: TRBV4-3; J: TRBJ2-7; DNA: TGCGCCAGCAGCCAAGGGTACGGGGGATACGAGCAGTACTTC; CDR3: CASSQGYGGYEQYF
size: -; D: -; V: TRBV2; J: TRBJ2-3; DNA: TGTGCCAGCAGTGAAGAAGCTGATACGCAGTATTTT; CDR3: CASSEEADTQYF
size: -; D: -; V: TRBV5-6; J: TRBJ2-1; DNA: TGTGCCAGCAGCTTGAAGTCGCCTTACAATGAGCAGTTCTTC; CDR3: CASSLKSPYNEQFF
size: -; D: TRBD1; V: TRBV7-2; J: TRBJ1-1; DNA: TGTGCCAGCAGCCAACGGACAGGGGACACTGAAGCTTTCTTT; CDR3: CASSQRTGDTEAFF
size: -; D: -; V: TRBV7-7; J: TRBJ1-6; DNA: TGTGCTAGCAGCCCGAGCCCCCTTGACAGGTATAATTCACCCCTCCACTTT; CDR3: CASSPSPLDRYNSPLHF
size: few; D: TRBD2; V: TRBV20-1; J: TRBJ2-7; DNA: TGCAGTGCTAGGTCCCCTAGCGGGAAGTACGAGCAGTACTTC; CDR3: CSARSPSGKYEQYF
size: -; D: -; V: TRBV2; J: TRBJ2-7; DNA: TGTGCCAGCAGTGAAGGGCCAGGACTTCTCTACTACGAGCAGTACTTC; CDR3: CASSEGPGLLYYEQYF
size: few; D: -; V: TRBV2; J: TRBJ2-1; DNA: TGTGCCAGCAAAACTAGCTTGTATGAGCAGTTCTTC; CDR3: CASKTSLYEQFF
size: few; D: -; V: TRBV7-9; J: TRBJ2-3; DNA: TGTGCCAGCAGCTCCTTCGCGGGACGCACAGATACGCAGTATTTT; CDR3: CASSSFAGRTDTQYF
size: -; D: TRBD1; V: TRBV6-5; J: TRBJ2-5; DNA: TGTGCCAGCGGACCGGGACAGAAAGAGACCCAGTACTTC; CDR3: CASGPGQKETQYF
size: -; D: -; V: TRBV7-3; J: TRBJ2-7; DNA: TGTGCCAGCAGCTTAACTAGGGAGGCCGAGCAGTACTTC; CDR3: CASSLTREAEQYF
size: -; D: -; V: TRBV9; J: TRBJ2-7; DNA: TGTGCCAGCAGCGTAGATGACGGCGGCTCCTACGAGCAGTACTTC; CDR3: CASSVDDGGSYEQYF
size: -; D: TRBD2; V: TRBV6-2/TRBV6-3; J: TRBJ2-7; DNA: TGTGCCAGCAGTTACTTGGGCCTAGCGGTTTACGAGCAGTACTTC; CDR3: CASSYLGLAVYEQYF
size: few; D: -; V: TRBV7-2; J: TRBJ2-2; DNA: TGTGCCAGCAGCACCCAGCCCTACGCGAACACCGGGGAGCTGTTTTTT; CDR3: CASSTQPYANTGELFF
size: few; D: -; V: TRBV13; J: TRBJ1-1; DNA: TGTGCCAGCAGCTTAGATGGAAGGAACACTGAAGCTTTCTTT; CDR3: CASSLDGRNTEAFF
size: -; D: -; V: TRBV28; J: TRBJ2-7; DNA: TGTGCCAGCAGTATCACCCGCCTGGGGGACTACGAGCAGTACTTC; CDR3: CASSITRLGDYEQYF
size: -; D: -; V: TRBV29-1; J: TRBJ2-7; DNA: TGCAGCGTTGAATCTGGGTCCCCCTACGAGCAGTACTTC; CDR3: CSVESGSPYEQYF
size: -; D: TRBD1; V: TRBV7-9; J: TRBJ1-4; DNA: TGTGCCAGCAGGAGCGGGACAGGGCAGAATGAAAAACTGTTTTTT; CDR3: CASRSGTGQNEKLFF
size: few; D: -; V: TRBV7-2; J: TRBJ1-4; DNA: TGTGCCAGCAGTCAGCAGGGAGTGCGGAGCGAAAAACTGTTTTTT; CDR3: CASSQQGVRSEKLFF
size: many; D: -; V: TRBV28; J: TRBJ2-1; DNA: TGTGCCAGCAGTTTAAATCAGAGACGGGATGAGCAGTTCTTC; CDR3: CASSLNQRRDEQFF
size: once; D: -; V: TRBV24-1; J: TRBJ1-5; DNA: TGTGCCACCAGTGTAGGGCAGACTAATCAGCCCCAGCATTTT; CDR3: CATSVGQTNQPQHF
size: many; D: -; V: TRBV5-1; J: TRBJ2-5; DNA: TGCGCCAGCAGCAGAAGTCCGGGGGAGACCCAGTACTTC; CDR3: CASSRSPGETQYF
size: -; D: -; V: TRBV9; J: TRBJ2-7; DNA: TGTGCCAGCAGCGTAGGGGCGGAATCCTACGAGCAGTACTTC; CDR3: CASSVGAESYEQYF
size: few; D: -; V: TRBV7-9; J: TRBJ1-1; DNA: TGTGCCAGCTCAGTCAGGCTCACTGAAGCTTTCTTT; CDR3: CASSVRLTEAFF
size: few; D: -; V: TRBV3-1; J: TRBJ2-1; DNA: TGTGCCAGCAAGAGGGGGGGTCAAAATGAGCAGTTCTTC; CDR3: CASKRGGQNEQFF
size: -; D: TRBD2; V: TRBV28; J: TRBJ2-7; DNA: TGTGCCAGCAGTTTAAGGGACTACTACTCCTACGAGCAGTACTTC; CDR3: CASSLRDYYSYEQYF
size: -; D: -; V: TRBV6-1; J: TRBJ2-5; DNA: TGTGCCAGCAGTGAAACTAGCCTGGAGACCCAGTACTTC; CDR3: CASSETSLETQYF
size: few; D: -; V: TRBV7-2; J: TRBJ1-6; DNA: TGTGCCAGCAGCTCCCCAGACAGGATGAGCTCCTATAATTCACCCCTCCACTTT; CDR3: CASSSPDRMSSYNSPLHF
size: -; D: TRBD1; V: TRBV7-3; J: TRBJ1-2; DNA: TGTGCCAGCAGCTTCGCAGGGGGCAAGGACTATGGCTACACCTTC; CDR3: CASSFAGGKDYGYTF
size: -; D: -; V: TRBV29-1; J: TRBJ1-4; DNA: TGCAGCGTTGAAGGCCCTTATGAAAAACTGTTTTTT; CDR3: CSVEGPYEKLFF